One and the same sample provided the 8 T cell receptor beta chains below, sequenced in a study of T cell responses to AZD1222 COVID-19 vaccine. Here immunoSEQ multiplex PCR was the method, and the copy in TCRdb shows in-frame clones only, minus some. The table includes around 190,000 clones, 70% to 90% detected once. Sequenced here: peripheral blood, sampled 28 days after the second AZD1222 dose. These receptors all stem from an adult who received the AZD1222 COVID-19 vaccine.

The chain carries TRBV27 and TRBJ1-6; tentative D call: TRBD1 (5 bases). CDR3 length equals 16 residues. Per germline, CDR1 MNHEY and CDR2 SMNVEV (reference sequence). The V end was cut by 0 bases, the J end by 10 bases, with 16 bases between. This chain's CDR3 is CASSLSFSGYESPLHF. CDR3 coding DNA: TGTGCCAGCAGTTTATCGTTCTCAGGGTATGAGTCACCCCTCCACTTT.

CDR3 sequence reads: CASSFGQDTEAFF. CDR3 DNA sequence: TGTGCCAGCAGTTTCGGACAGGACACTGAAGCTTTCTTT. The chain combines TRBV6-5 with TRBJ1-1; 7 bases are shared with TRBD1. Losses at the gene ends were 4 bases for V and 3 bases for J; bases not matched to a gene: 2. The CDR3 spans 13 residues. Germline assignment: CDR1 MNHEY and CDR2 SVGAGI.

V gene TRBV30 combines with J gene TRBJ2-1; the match to TRBD1 covers 7 bases. The germline gives CDR1 GTSNPN, CDR2 SVGIG (reference sequence). V was clipped by 4 bases and J by 6 bases; unmatched bases: 6. The CDR3 runs 13 residues. Here the CDR3 DNA reads TGTGCCTGGACCCCGGGACAGATCAATGAGCAGTTCTTC. It yields the protein CAWTPGQINEQFF. Looking up the rest from reference TRBV30 and TRBJ2-1 gives the full variable domain: SQTIHQWPATLVQPVGSPLSLECTVEGTSNPNLYWYRQAAGRGLQLLFYSVGIGQISSEVPQNLSASRPQDRQFILSSKKLLLSDSGFYLCAWTPGQINEQFFGPGTRLTVL.

J is TRBJ1-1 and V is TRBV9; the D gene is possibly TRBD1 (5 bases). The CDR3 extends over 14 amino acids. V dropped 4 bases and J dropped 0 bases, with 10 bases sitting between them. Germline CDR1 is SGDLS and CDR2 is YYNGEE. The CDR3 DNA is TGTGCCAGCAGCTCCTGGGGGGTGAACACTGAAGCTTTCTTT. The encoded protein is CASSSWGVNTEAFF.

V gene TRBV6-5 combines with J gene TRBJ2-5; TRBD2 aligns across 7 bases. The CDR3 totals 13 residues. The V and J ends lost 6 bases and 5 bases, in that order; junction bases with no gene match: 6. Germline V CDR1 and CDR2: MNHEY, SVGAGI. CDR3 region: CASSPTSWETQYF. The DNA for the CDR3 is TGTGCCAGCAGCCCGACTAGCTGGGAGACCCAGTACTTC.

This clone was seen a few times. The chain carries TRBV5-1 and TRBJ2-5; D not resolved. With 1 base removed from V and 5 bases from J, the gap between germline ends came to 3 bases. CDR3 length: 11 amino acids. Germline assignment: CDR1 SGHRS and CDR2 YFSETQ. CDR3 residues: CASSLLETQYF. The DNA of the CDR3 is TGCGCCAGCAGCTTGCTGGAGACCCAGTACTTC.

The chain uses TRBV19 and TRBJ1-2; the D gene is possibly TRBD1 (5 bases). The germline CDR1 and CDR2 sequences are LNHDA and SQIVND (reference sequence). V was shortened by 5 bases and J by 4 bases, with 14 bases between the two germline ends. The CDR3 spans 14 residues. Here the CDR3 DNA reads TGTGCCAGTAGTCTGGGGGAGGCACTCTATGGCTACACCTTC. It codes for CASSLGEALYGYTF.

The genes are TRBV7-3 and TRBJ1-6; a possible D gene is TRBD1 (6 bases). CDR1 SGHTA and CDR2 FQGTGA come from the germline V gene. Deletions cut 4 bases from V and 10 bases from J, with 14 bases between. CDR3 size: 14 residues. This CDR3 is CASSSLSTGSPLHF. The CDR3, as DNA: TGTGCCAGCAGCTCTCTTTCGACAGGATCACCCCTCCACTTT.